Detailed here is one TCR beta chain. Study processing details: Counts of nucleated cells, estimated from reference gene primer amplification, were obtained. The assay was immunoSEQ multiplex PCR, and TCRdb's table has in-frame clones only and misses some. For V, J and clone size, that table is used; D and trimming come from the DNA. This sample yields about 55,000 clones, of which 90% are seen a single time; 6.2% belongs to the top ten. The source of the sample is a study of blood T cell repertoires in COVID-19. At the level of the study: Samples representing acute and convalescent COVID-19 were sourced from the United States, Italy and Spain. T cells, B-cell-depleted T cells, or PBMCs provided the cDNA or gDNA that served as material.

From germline, CDR1 is MNHEY and CDR2 SVGAGI. The CDR3 totals 13 residues. The V end was cut by 3 bases, the J end by 1 base, with 4 bases between. The clonotype originates from a man aged 35-49 years with acute or convalescent COVID-19. Sequencing used peripheral blood. The chain is built from TRBV6-5 and TRBJ2-1; D call uncertain. CDR3 DNA sequence: TGTGCCAGCAGTTATTCTTCCTACAATGAGCAGTTCTTC. This gives the protein CASSYSSYNEQFF.